The rows below give T cell receptor beta chains drawn from one sample of a study of Ad26.COV2.S vaccination and SARS-CoV-2 variants. Produced via immunoSEQ multiplex PCR; TCRdb's table is partial and in-frame only. The table has hundreds of thousands of clones, around 92% seen once. Sequences were derived from peripheral blood, sampled in a trial of Ad26.COV2.S vaccine versus placebo. All receptors come from a person aged 18 to 59 who received the Ad26.COV2.S COVID-19 vaccine or a placebo. Each CDR3 is given with its conserved first and last residue. Fields, in order: clone size, V gene, J gene, CDR3 protein. The size of a clone is reported for some rows only, either as once, few or many, or as a class for expanded clones.

clone_size: .
v_call: TRBV21-1
j_call: TRBJ1-5
cdr3_aa: CASSKGGPINQPQHF

clone_size: .
v_call: TRBV5-5
j_call: TRBJ1-6
cdr3_aa: CASSPEGAPGGSPLHF

clone_size: .
v_call: TRBV30
j_call: TRBJ2-2
cdr3_aa: CAWSVRGAGGELFF

clone_size: .
v_call: TRBV6-5
j_call: TRBJ1-5
cdr3_aa: CASRRGLADQPQHF

clone_size: once
v_call: TRBV19
j_call: TRBJ1-5
cdr3_aa: CASSVTGVGNQPQHF

clone_size: .
v_call: TRBV21-1
j_call: TRBJ2-6
cdr3_aa: CASSRPGRRSGANVLTF

clone_size: .
v_call: TRBV6-5
j_call: TRBJ2-7
cdr3_aa: CASSAVGTGPYEQYF

clone_size: .
v_call: TRBV24-1
j_call: TRBJ2-3
cdr3_aa: CATSDPGQGRPDTQYF

clone_size: .
v_call: TRBV6-6
j_call: TRBJ1-5
cdr3_aa: CASSIDNQPQHF

clone_size: few
v_call: TRBV27
j_call: TRBJ2-7
cdr3_aa: CASSFKASMVREQYF

clone_size: few
v_call: TRBV3-1/TRBV3-2
j_call: TRBJ1-2
cdr3_aa: CASSQGIQGYTF

clone_size: .
v_call: TRBV9
j_call: TRBJ2-3
cdr3_aa: CASSGTRAFTDTQYF

clone_size: .
v_call: TRBV18
j_call: TRBJ1-5
cdr3_aa: CASSRGRDQPQHF

clone_size: .
v_call: TRBV9
j_call: TRBJ1-5
cdr3_aa: CASSVGARQDDQPQHF

clone_size: .
v_call: TRBV27
j_call: TRBJ2-1
cdr3_aa: CASSYDFPGGSYNEQFF

clone_size: .
v_call: TRBV24-1
j_call: TRBJ2-1
cdr3_aa: CATSETYNEQFF

clone_size: .
v_call: TRBV7-8
j_call: TRBJ2-7
cdr3_aa: CASSLEHEQYF

clone_size: .
v_call: TRBV7-9
j_call: TRBJ2-2
cdr3_aa: CASSFGTRGTGELFF

clone_size: .
v_call: TRBV6-6
j_call: TRBJ1-6
cdr3_aa: CASSYRGVDSPLHF

clone_size: few
v_call: TRBV4-3
j_call: TRBJ1-2
cdr3_aa: CASSQDGQRVLSMSYTF

clone_size: .
v_call: TRBV6-5
j_call: TRBJ1-1
cdr3_aa: CASSYMGSDTEAFF

clone_size: .
v_call: TRBV2
j_call: TRBJ2-5
cdr3_aa: CASYPPGSSGTQYF

clone_size: few
v_call: TRBV19
j_call: TRBJ1-1
cdr3_aa: CASTSDPAGTSEAFF

clone_size: once
v_call: TRBV24-1
j_call: TRBJ1-1
cdr3_aa: CATFLRTENTEAFF

clone_size: .
v_call: TRBV29-1
j_call: TRBJ1-1
cdr3_aa: CSGTGQFTTEAFF

clone_size: once
v_call: TRBV6-5
j_call: TRBJ2-1
cdr3_aa: CASSSHSGTINEQFF

clone_size: .
v_call: TRBV18
j_call: TRBJ2-7
cdr3_aa: CASSPKLGEQYF

clone_size: once
v_call: TRBV5-1
j_call: TRBJ1-3
cdr3_aa: CASSLGTSGNTIYF

clone_size: .
v_call: TRBV6-5
j_call: TRBJ2-6
cdr3_aa: CASSSPRSGANVLTF

clone_size: .
v_call: TRBV19
j_call: TRBJ2-5
cdr3_aa: CASSPIAGEETQYF

clone_size: .
v_call: TRBV9
j_call: TRBJ1-6
cdr3_aa: CASSVQGRSPLHF

clone_size: .
v_call: TRBV7-3
j_call: TRBJ2-1
cdr3_aa: CASSLNFGDNEQFF

clone_size: .
v_call: TRBV29-1
j_call: TRBJ1-1
cdr3_aa: CSVVGRMNTEAFF

clone_size: .
v_call: TRBV30
j_call: TRBJ1-2
cdr3_aa: CAWSVTGRNYGYTF

clone_size: .
v_call: TRBV19
j_call: TRBJ1-6
cdr3_aa: CASSIGVGSPLHF

clone_size: .
v_call: TRBV19
j_call: TRBJ1-6
cdr3_aa: CASRLDRGYNSPLHF

clone_size: once
v_call: TRBV27
j_call: TRBJ2-6
cdr3_aa: CASSSPDSSGANVLTF

clone_size: once
v_call: TRBV10-3
j_call: TRBJ1-2
cdr3_aa: CAISWTALIYGYTF

clone_size: once
v_call: TRBV24-1
j_call: TRBJ2-7
cdr3_aa: CATSDSRGYEQYF

clone_size: .
v_call: TRBV4-1
j_call: TRBJ2-3
cdr3_aa: CASSQREGLSDTQYF

clone_size: .
v_call: TRBV5-1
j_call: TRBJ1-2
cdr3_aa: CASSFGSGTGGNYGYTF

clone_size: .
v_call: TRBV19
j_call: TRBJ2-3
cdr3_aa: CASSIRASSGARDTQYF

clone_size: once
v_call: TRBV25-1
j_call: TRBJ1-2
cdr3_aa: CASSEPTANYGYTF

clone_size: .
v_call: TRBV5-6
j_call: TRBJ1-6
cdr3_aa: CASSLLGSPLHF

clone_size: .
v_call: TRBV5-4
j_call: TRBJ2-3
cdr3_aa: CASSLSVGSTDTQYF

clone_size: few
v_call: TRBV11-3
j_call: TRBJ2-1
cdr3_aa: CASSLVSSGRPGDNEQFF

clone_size: .
v_call: TRBV10-3
j_call: TRBJ1-5
cdr3_aa: CAIRQGANQPQHF

clone_size: .
v_call: TRBV9
j_call: TRBJ2-2
cdr3_aa: CASSVRVAGELFF

clone_size: .
v_call: TRBV30
j_call: TRBJ1-5
cdr3_aa: CAWSPALGNQPQHF

clone_size: .
v_call: TRBV27
j_call: TRBJ2-7
cdr3_aa: CASVAPQAAYEQYF

clone_size: .
v_call: TRBV6-1
j_call: TRBJ1-5
cdr3_aa: CASSEYRDQPQHF

clone_size: .
v_call: TRBV30
j_call: TRBJ2-5
cdr3_aa: CAWGTGIGETQYF

clone_size: .
v_call: TRBV5-4
j_call: TRBJ1-1
cdr3_aa: CASSLDPGILTEAFF